The 5 T cell receptor beta chains listed next were all sequenced from one sample in a study of blood T cell repertoires in COVID-19. Only in-frame clones appear in the TCRdb table, and some are missing; sequencing was by immunoSEQ multiplex PCR. The repertoire includes fewer than 400,000 clones, approximately 89% of them detected once, and 1.7% sits in the top ten. Sequences were obtained from PBMCs or T cells enriched from blood (not recorded which). The receptor set was obtained from a woman in her twenties or thirties who had recovered from COVID-19.

This clone came up once. The genes are TRBV10-3 and TRBJ2-6; 11 nucleotides line up with TRBD1. V shed 3 bases, J shed 2 bases, and the junction held 15 bases outside the gene matches. Germline V gives CDR1 ENHRY, CDR2 SYGVKD. The CDR3 spans 21 residues. The CDR3 DNA follows: TGTGCCATCAGTGACCGTTTAGGAGAGGGACAGGGGGTTGCTGGGGCCAACGTCCTGACTTTC. Translating it yields CAISDRLGEGQGVAGANVLTF.

The rearrangement uses TRBV6-6 and TRBJ2-1, with D possibly matching TRBD2 (6 bases). CDR3 length: 17 amino acids. CDR1 is MNHNY, CDR2 SVGAGI, per germline (reference sequence). Trimming left V 5 bases short and J 1 base short, with 18 bases between. The CDR3 DNA sequence: TGTGCCAGCAGTCCCGGGACTCCGCTCGGTTCCTACAATGAGCAGTTCTTC. Amino acid sequence: CASSPGTPLGSYNEQFF.

The gene calls are TRBV6-5 and TRBJ1-3; D unresolved. In germline, CDR1 is MNHEY, CDR2 SVGAGI. The length of the CDR3 is 15 residues. V was pared by 0 bases and J by 4 bases, with 10 bases between. CDR3 region: CASSYSGPEGNTIYF. In DNA form, the CDR3 reads TGTGCCAGCAGTTACTCTGGGCCCGAGGGAAACACCATATATTTT.

DNA for the CDR3: TGTGCCAGCAGTGAACAGGGCGGTGAAAAACTGTTTTTT. It codes for CASSEQGGEKLFF. The V gene is TRBV6-4, the J gene TRBJ1-4; possible D gene TRBD1, 6 bases. The ends were cut back, 3 bases at V and 7 bases at J, with 9 bases in the middle. This CDR3 region has 13 residues. CDR1 and CDR2 (germline): MRHNA, SNTAGT.

J is TRBJ2-1 and V is TRBV27; 10 positions match TRBD2. The germline CDR1 and CDR2 sequences are MNHEY and SMNVEV (reference sequence). The V gene end was trimmed by 1 base and the J gene end by 9 bases; junction bases not matched to a gene: 9. The CDR3 extends over 16 amino acids. The CDR3 DNA reads as TGTGCCAGCAGTTTATGGCGAGCGGGAGGGCAGGGTGAGCAGTTCTTC. Its translation: CASSLWRAGGQGEQFF.